Below, 30 T cell receptor beta chains from the same sample are listed, as sequenced in a study of blood T cell repertoires in COVID-19. The repertoire was sequenced with immunoSEQ multiplex PCR; TCRdb's copy has only in-frame clones and lacks some. The sample shows about 61,000 clones, about 88% of them seen only once. The sample comprised peripheral blood. The source of these receptors is a woman aged 50 to 60 with active or convalescent COVID-19.

V is TRBV6-5 and J is TRBJ2-5; 11 nucleotides match TRBD2. The CDR3 runs to 15 residues. V dropped 8 bases and J dropped 5; count of bases not matched to a gene: 10. The germline V gene has CDR1 MNHEY and CDR2 SVGAGI. CDR3 in DNA: TGTGCCAGCTTTTACTCTAGCGGGAGGAGGGAGACCCAGTACTTC. Translated: CASFYSSGRRETQYF.

Of note for this clone: A much more abundant neighbour one base away suggests this may be a read error. The chain employs TRBV7-3 and TRBJ2-3; 8 bases are a match to TRBD2. J was trimmed by 2 bases and V by 3 bases; bases with no gene match: 1. Germline loops: CDR1 SGHTA, CDR2 FQGTGA. The CDR3 covers 14 residues. As DNA, the CDR3 is TGTGCCAGCAGCTTTAGCGGGAACACAGATACGCAGTATTTT. Translated: CASSFSGNTDTQYF. Full variable domain (missing parts from reference TRBV7-3 and TRBJ2-3): GAGVSQTPSNKVTEKGKYVELRCDPISGHTALYWYRQSLGQGPEFLIYFQGTGAADDSGLPNDRFFAVRPEGSVSTLKIQRTERGDSAVYLCASSFSGNTDTQYFGPGTRLTVL.

The CDR3 region is CASEGQNNEQFF. As DNA, the CDR3 is TGCGCCAGCGAGGGACAGAACAATGAGCAGTTCTTC. The V call is TRBV10-2, the J call TRBJ2-1, with TRBD1 identical over 7 bases. V lost 8 bases and J lost 5; bases outside the gene matches: 3. This CDR3 spans 12 amino acids. Germline lookup yields CDR1 WSHSY and CDR2 SAAADI.

J is TRBJ2-3 and V is TRBV29-1; tentative D call: TRBD2 (5 bases). The ends were cut back, 6 bases at V and 5 bases at J, with 18 bases in the middle. Germline CDR1 reads SQVTM; CDR2 reads ANQGSEA. The CDR3 has 14 residues. CDR3 amino acids: CSVAGIPRGDTQYF. DNA for the CDR3: TGCAGCGTCGCCGGGATCCCGCGAGGAGATACGCAGTATTTT.

The chain is built from TRBV27 and TRBJ2-5; 8 bases agree with TRBD1. Germline CDR1 is MNHEY and CDR2 is SMNVEV (reference sequence). Unmatched junction bases numbered 3, after V lost 6 bases and J lost 3 bases. The CDR3 consists of 13 residues. CDR3 amino acids: CASRTGQEETQYF. Written as DNA, the CDR3 is TGTGCCAGCAGAACGGGACAGGAAGAGACCCAGTACTTC.

The J gene is TRBJ1-2, the V gene TRBV24-1, with 11 bases matching TRBD1. The V segment lost 4 bases and the J segment 5 bases; nucleotides outside the gene matches: 2. Germline loops: CDR1 KGHDR, CDR2 SFDVKD. The CDR3 extends over 14 amino acids. Here the CDR3 DNA reads TGTGCCACCAGTGACCGGGACAGGGGGTATGGCTACACCTTC. As protein: CATSDRDRGYGYTF.

The chain uses TRBV25-1 and TRBJ1-6; tentatively, D is TRBD1 (5 bases). From germline, CDR1 is MGHDK and CDR2 SYGVNS. This CDR3 is 14 amino acids long. The ends were cut back, 4 bases at V and 8 bases at J, with 12 bases in the middle. The DNA of the CDR3 is TGTGCCAGCAGTGCCCTTCTCAGGGATTCACCCCTCCACTTT. It codes for CASSALLRDSPLHF.

This clone was detected once. V gene TRBV6-5 combines with J gene TRBJ1-2; 7 bases are shared with TRBD1. The V gene end was trimmed by 0 bases and the J gene end by 8 bases; junction bases not matched to a gene: 3. This CDR3 contains 13 residues. Germline V gene lookup returns CDR1 MNHEY and CDR2 SVGAGI. CDR3 in amino acids: CASSYSGDRGYTF. The CDR3 nucleotides read TGTGCCAGCAGTTACTCGGGGGACAGAGGCTACACCTTC.

The J gene is TRBJ2-1, the V gene TRBV5-1; TRBD1 is a possible D gene (5 bases). The CDR3 spans 17 residues. CDR1 and CDR2 from the germline V gene are SGHRS and YFSETQ. V lost 0 bases and J 0 bases, leaving 13 bases between the germline ends. In DNA form, the CDR3 reads TGCGCCAGCAGCTTGGCCTCACCAGGGAACTCCTACAATGAGCAGTTCTTC. Translated: CASSLASPGNSYNEQFF.

The chain uses TRBV20-1 and TRBJ2-1, with D perhaps TRBD1 (5 bases). Germline V CDR1 and CDR2: DFQATT, SNEGSKA (reference sequence). V dropped 3 bases and J dropped 4 bases, with 16 bases sitting between them. This CDR3 is 15 amino acids long. The CDR3 loop reads CSASEPSKGYNEQFF. DNA of the CDR3: TGCAGTGCTAGTGAGCCGTCAAAGGGGTACAATGAGCAGTTCTTC.

The V gene is TRBV3-1 (or the pseudogene TRBV3-2), the J gene TRBJ2-3, with 11 bases lining up with TRBD2. Trimming removed 3 bases from V and 2 bases from J; junction bases left unmatched: 7. CDR1 and CDR2 from the germline V gene are LGHDT and YNNKEL (reference sequence). The CDR3 spans 17 residues. CDR3 sequence reads: CASSQYLAGGITDTQYF. Written as DNA, the CDR3 is TGTGCCAGCAGCCAGTATCTAGCGGGAGGCATCACAGATACGCAGTATTTT.

CDR3 loop: CASSQVERRGEQFF. CDR3 DNA sequence: TGTGCCAGCAGCCAAGTTGAAAGGAGGGGTGAGCAGTTCTTC. The genes are TRBV14 and TRBJ2-1, with D possibly TRBD2 on 6 matching bases. This CDR3 region has 14 residues. V was clipped by 1 base and J by 9 bases, with 13 bases between them. Germline V gene data show CDR1 as SGHDN and CDR2 as FVKESK. Looking up the rest from reference TRBV14 and TRBJ2-1 gives the full variable domain: EAGVTQFPSHSVIEKGQTVTLRCDPISGHDNLYWYRRVMGKEIKFLLHFVKESKQDESGMPNNRFLAERTGGTYSTLKVQPAELEDSGVYFCASSQVERRGEQFFGPGTRLTVL.

This clone was picked up one time. The DNA for the CDR3 is TGTGCCAGCTCTTCTACTAGCGGAGGAGATACGCAGTATTTT. Translated: CASSSTSGGDTQYF. This sequence joins TRBV7-9 and TRBJ2-3, with TRBD2 matching over 8 bases. Trimming removed 8 bases from V and 5 bases from J; junction bases left unmatched: 9. The CDR3 is 14 amino acids. Germline V lookup: CDR1 SEHNR, CDR2 FQNEAQ (reference sequence).

As to this clone: One end of the junction does not line up with germline, which may come from a read error. The chain is built from TRBV7-7 and TRBJ2-1; 7 bases fit TRBD2. CDR1 and CDR2 from the germline V gene are SSHAT and FNYEAQ (reference sequence). This CDR3 region has 16 residues. The CDR3 region is CASSLAISGPYNEQFF. DNA of the CDR3: TGTGCTAGCAGCTTAGCGATTAGCGGGCCCTACAATGAGCAGTTCTTC.

The chain has TRBV7-6 and TRBJ2-5; 12 bases agree with TRBD2. CDR1 is SGHVS and CDR2 is FNYEAQ in the germline V gene. Trimming at V came to 3 bases and at J to 1 base, leaving 3 bases not matched to a gene. The CDR3 is 16 amino acids. CDR3 coding DNA: TGTGCCAGCAGCTTGCCTAGCGGGAGGGTCCAAGAGACCCAGTACTTC. The encoded protein is CASSLPSGRVQETQYF.

The J gene is TRBJ1-3, the V gene TRBV5-4; perhaps TRBD1 as D (5 bases). Trimming pared 5 bases from V and 6 bases from J, leaving 21 bases between. The CDR3 length is 16 residues. Germline lookup yields CDR1 SGHNT and CDR2 YYREEE (reference sequence). The CDR3 sequence is CASRRSQYRLENTIYF. In nucleotides, the CDR3 is TGTGCCAGCAGACGGAGTCAGTACAGGTTAGAAAACACCATATATTTT.

J is TRBJ2-3 and V is TRBV29-1; 10 bases align to TRBD1. The CDR3 loop spans 12 amino acids. Per germline, CDR1 SQVTM and CDR2 ANQGSEA. With V trimmed by 7 bases and J by 3 bases, 1 base remained unmatched. The CDR3, as DNA: TGCAGCGGGACAGGGGGGACAGATACGCAGTATTTT. Its translation is CSGTGGTDTQYF.

The rearrangement links TRBV4-1 to TRBJ2-1; TRBD2 might be the D (5 bases). The CDR3 covers 13 residues. CDR1 and CDR2 from the germline V gene are MGHRA and YSYEKL. The ends were cut back, 1 base at V and 7 bases at J, with 8 bases in the middle. DNA for the CDR3: TGCGCCAGCAGCCAAGGCTGGGAGAATGAGCAGTTCTTC. It codes for CASSQGWENEQFF.

The chain uses TRBV15 and TRBJ2-5, with 9 positions matching TRBD1. Germline V gene lookup returns CDR1 LNHNV and CDR2 YYDKDF (reference sequence). Trimming took 3 bases from V and 7 from J; bases not matched to a gene: 12. The CDR3 has 16 amino acids. In DNA, the CDR3 is TGTGCCACCAGCAGCTCCGGGGGGACAGGGCGGTGGACCCAGTACTTC. Translated, it gives CATSSSGGTGRWTQYF.

V and J are TRBV5-6 and TRBJ1-2; the match to TRBD1 covers 7 bases. Germline V gene sequence: CDR1 SGHDT, CDR2 YYEEEE. V shed 5 bases, J shed 4 bases, and the junction held 8 bases outside the gene matches. CDR3 length equals 14 residues. CDR3 amino acids: CASRSEGALYGYTF. For the CDR3, the DNA is TGTGCCAGCAGATCCGAGGGGGCCCTCTATGGCTACACCTTC.

The rearrangement joins TRBV6-5 to TRBJ2-5, with 8 bases that match TRBD2. V shed 11 bases, J shed 5 bases, and the junction held 13 bases outside the gene matches. The CDR3 sequence is 14 residues long. Germline lookup yields CDR1 MNHEY and CDR2 SVGAGI. CDR3 coding DNA: TGTGCCGCTCGCTTAGGAGCGGGAGAGGAGACCCAGTACTTC. This encodes CAARLGAGEETQYF.

V usage is TRBV5-6 and J usage is TRBJ1-6; no definite D call. In germline, CDR1 is SGHDT, CDR2 YYEEEE. Trimming removed 0 bases at V and 6 bases at J, with 10 bases between. This CDR3 has 15 amino acids. CDR3 amino acids: CASSLAGQSNSPLHF. In nucleotides, the CDR3 is TGTGCCAGCAGCTTGGCGGGTCAGAGTAATTCACCCCTCCACTTT.

This chain links TRBV6-2 or TRBV6-3 with TRBJ2-5; 8 bases line up with TRBD2. The germline V gene has CDR1 MNHEY and CDR2 SVGEGT. The junction had 9 bases not matched to a gene; V was cut back by 4 bases and J by 5 bases. This CDR3 spans 15 amino acids. CDR3 loop: CASSSGRAGEETQYF. The DNA of the CDR3 is TGTGCCAGCAGTTCCGGGAGGGCCGGGGAGGAGACCCAGTACTTC.

The CDR3 protein is CASSLEQGRYSPLHF. In DNA, the CDR3 is TGTGCCAGCAGCTTAGAACAGGGTAGGTATTCACCCCTCCACTTT. The gene calls are TRBV7-4 and TRBJ1-6; TRBD1 is a possible D gene (6 bases). Between the trimmed V and J ends, which lost 1 base and 8 bases, there was a span of 12 bases. CDR1 is SGHVT, CDR2 SQSDAQ, per germline. The CDR3 spans 15 residues. The full variable domain, in which reference TRBV7-4 and TRBJ1-6 provide the parts outside the CDR3, is GAGVSQSPRYKVAKRGRDVALRCDSISGHVTLYWYRQTLGQGSEVLTYSQSDAQRDKSGRPSGRFSAERPERSVSTLKIQRTEQGDSAVYLCASSLEQGRYSPLHFGNGTRLTVT.

This clone showed up just once. In DNA form, the CDR3 reads TGTGCCAGCAGCGGAGACAGGTCACCCTTATACGAGCAGTACTTC. Translated: CASSGDRSPLYEQYF. This chain joins TRBV2 and TRBJ2-7; a weak D match, TRBD1 (6 bases). Germline loops: CDR1 SNHLY, CDR2 FYNNEI. This CDR3 is 15 amino acids long. Trimming removed 6 bases at V and 4 bases at J, with 19 bases between.

J is TRBJ2-4 and V is TRBV4-1; 14 bases are shared with TRBD2. The V segment lost 5 bases and the J segment 9 bases; nucleotides outside the gene matches: 12. Germline values: CDR1 MGHRA, CDR2 YSYEKL. This CDR3 is built from 17 residues. The CDR3 bases are TGCGCCAGCAGCTCGGGGACTAGCGGGAGTGTTTCTTTCATTCAGTACTTC. It yields the protein CASSSGTSGSVSFIQYF.

The chain links TRBV5-1 to TRBJ2-5; the match to TRBD2 covers 9 bases. V lost 4 bases to trimming and J lost 0 bases; unmatched junction nucleotides: 7. The CDR3 runs 16 residues. Germline V lookup: CDR1 SGHRS, CDR2 YFSETQ. For the CDR3, the DNA is TGCGCCAGCAGCGTAGGGCCTAGCGGGAACCAAGAGACCCAGTACTTC. The encoded protein is CASSVGPSGNQETQYF.

The chain carries TRBV28 and TRBJ2-7; perhaps TRBD1 as D (6 bases). There are 13 residues in the CDR3. The V end lost 5 bases, the J end lost 2 bases, and 10 bases lay between the germline ends. Germline lookup yields CDR1 MDHEN and CDR2 SYDVKM. The CDR3 DNA reads as TGTGCCAGCAGTACCGGGACAACCTACGAGCAGTACTTC. This sequence encodes CASSTGTTYEQYF.

CDR3 loop: CASKTGAYNEQFF. The CDR3 nucleotides are TGTGCCAGCAAGACAGGGGCCTACAATGAGCAGTTCTTC. V gene TRBV12-3 or TRBV12-4 combines with J gene TRBJ2-1; 8 bases agree with TRBD1. V dropped 7 bases and J dropped 2; count of bases not matched to a gene: 1. The CDR3 is made up of 13 amino acids.

J is TRBJ2-7 and V is TRBV10-3; 7 bases match TRBD2. The CDR3 loop spans 14 amino acids. Trimming at V came to 6 bases and at J to 7 bases, leaving 12 bases not matched to a gene. Germline lookup yields CDR1 ENHRY and CDR2 SYGVKD. The CDR3: CAISPGGGPGEQYF. The CDR3 DNA follows: TGTGCCATCAGCCCGGGGGGAGGGCCTGGGGAGCAGTACTTC.